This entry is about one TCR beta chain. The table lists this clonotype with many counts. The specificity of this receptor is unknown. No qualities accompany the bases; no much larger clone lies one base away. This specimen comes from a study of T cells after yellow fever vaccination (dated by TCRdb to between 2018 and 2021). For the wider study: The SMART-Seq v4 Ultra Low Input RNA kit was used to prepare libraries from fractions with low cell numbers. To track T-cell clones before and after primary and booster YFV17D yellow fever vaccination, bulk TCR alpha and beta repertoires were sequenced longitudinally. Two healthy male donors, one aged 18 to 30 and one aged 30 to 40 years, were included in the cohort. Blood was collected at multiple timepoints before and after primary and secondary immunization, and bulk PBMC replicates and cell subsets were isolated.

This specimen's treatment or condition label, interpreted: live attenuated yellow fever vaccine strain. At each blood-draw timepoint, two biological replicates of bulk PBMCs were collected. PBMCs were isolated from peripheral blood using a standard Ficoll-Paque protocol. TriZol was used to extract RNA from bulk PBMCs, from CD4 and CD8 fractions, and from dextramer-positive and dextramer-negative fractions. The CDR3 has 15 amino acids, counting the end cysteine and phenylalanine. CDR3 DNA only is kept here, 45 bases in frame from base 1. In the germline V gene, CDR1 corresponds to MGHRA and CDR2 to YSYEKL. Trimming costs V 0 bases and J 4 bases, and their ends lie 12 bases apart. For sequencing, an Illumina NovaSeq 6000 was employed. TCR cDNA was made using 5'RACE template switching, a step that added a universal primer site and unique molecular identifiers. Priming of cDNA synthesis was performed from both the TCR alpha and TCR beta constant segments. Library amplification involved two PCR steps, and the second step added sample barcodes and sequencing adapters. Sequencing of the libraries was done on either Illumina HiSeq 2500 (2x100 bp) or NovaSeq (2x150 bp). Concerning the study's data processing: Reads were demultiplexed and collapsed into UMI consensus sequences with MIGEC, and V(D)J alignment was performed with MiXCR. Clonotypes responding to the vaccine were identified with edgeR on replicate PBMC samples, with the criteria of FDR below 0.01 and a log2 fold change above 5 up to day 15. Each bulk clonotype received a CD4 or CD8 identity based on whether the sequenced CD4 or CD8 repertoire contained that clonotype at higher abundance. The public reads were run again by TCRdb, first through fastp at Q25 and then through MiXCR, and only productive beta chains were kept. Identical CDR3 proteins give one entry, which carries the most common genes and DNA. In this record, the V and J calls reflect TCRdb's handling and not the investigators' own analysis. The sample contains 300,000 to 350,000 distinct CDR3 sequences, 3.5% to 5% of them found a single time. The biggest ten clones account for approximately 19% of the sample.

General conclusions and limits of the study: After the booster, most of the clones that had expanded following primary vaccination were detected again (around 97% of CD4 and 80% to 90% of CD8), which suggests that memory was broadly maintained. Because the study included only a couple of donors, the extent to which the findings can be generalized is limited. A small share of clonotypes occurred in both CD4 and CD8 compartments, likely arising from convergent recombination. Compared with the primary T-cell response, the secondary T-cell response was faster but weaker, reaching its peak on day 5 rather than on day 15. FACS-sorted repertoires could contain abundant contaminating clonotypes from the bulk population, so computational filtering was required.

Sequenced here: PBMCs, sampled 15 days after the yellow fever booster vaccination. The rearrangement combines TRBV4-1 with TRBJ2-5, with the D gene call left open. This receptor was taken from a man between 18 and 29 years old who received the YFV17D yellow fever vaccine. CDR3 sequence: CASSQDSRVGETQYF. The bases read TGCGCCAGCAGCCAAGATAGTCGGGTGGGAGAGACCCAGTACTTC.